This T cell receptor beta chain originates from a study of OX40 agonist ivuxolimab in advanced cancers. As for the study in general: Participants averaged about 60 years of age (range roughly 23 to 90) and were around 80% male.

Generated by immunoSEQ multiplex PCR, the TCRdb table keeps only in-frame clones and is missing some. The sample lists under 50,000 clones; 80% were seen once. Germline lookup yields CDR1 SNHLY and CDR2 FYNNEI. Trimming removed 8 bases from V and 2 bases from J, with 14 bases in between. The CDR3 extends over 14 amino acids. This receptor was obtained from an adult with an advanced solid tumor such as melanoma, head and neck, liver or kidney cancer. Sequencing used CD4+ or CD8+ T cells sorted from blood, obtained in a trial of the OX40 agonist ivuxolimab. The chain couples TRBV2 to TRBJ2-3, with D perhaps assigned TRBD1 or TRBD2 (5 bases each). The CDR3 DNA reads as TGTGCCAGCGGGGGACGTAGCCCCACAGATACGCAGTATTTT. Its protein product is CASGGRSPTDTQYF.